These T cell receptor beta chains were read from a single sample in a study of shared clonotypes between healthy human individuals. The protocol was immunoSEQ multiplex PCR, while the TCRdb copy is restricted to in-frame clones and leaves out a portion. The sample has about 680,000 clones, about 90% seen once; the top ten hold about 24%. Sequencing was carried out using naive CD8+ T cells sorted from blood. All receptors derive from a man aged 30-40 years in good health. Each CDR3 is given without its conserved first and last residue.

j_gene	v_gene	CDR3aa
TRBJ1-2	TRBV25-1	ASSERVYGYT
TRBJ2-7	TRBV6-1	ASSETGGDYEQY
TRBJ1-4	TRBV19	ASRYAPGQGGEKLF
TRBJ2-7	TRBV5-5	ASSLEGSRYEQY
TRBJ2-7	TRBV9	ASSSEESGSPYEQY
TRBJ2-1	TRBV18	ASSLSLNEQF
TRBJ2-1	TRBV29-1	SVEGGTSLLPEQF
TRBJ1-2	TRBV7-9	ASSFGTTVGYT
TRBJ2-3	TRBV9	ASSGGLAGPDTQY
TRBJ2-7	TRBV19	ATDRVPPYEQY
TRBJ2-5	TRBV7-9	ASSPQEETQY
TRBJ1-5	TRBV28	ASSLRQGSNQPQH
TRBJ2-2	TRBV27	ASSLSTGELF
TRBJ2-2	TRBV30	AWSGLNTGELF
TRBJ2-7	TRBV4-2	ASSISGTGTHEQY
TRBJ2-7	TRBV7-2	ASSAELDREEQY
TRBJ2-7	TRBV28	ASSLGRVINSYEQY
TRBJ2-3	TRBV7-2	ASSPLAGGPGDTQY
TRBJ2-1	TRBV14	ASSQVGRGAQTEQF
TRBJ2-1	TRBV4-3	ASSQDGGLAGGYEQF
TRBJ2-7	TRBV4-1	ASSQEVASGHYEQY
TRBJ2-1	TRBV11-1	ASSLTGGSYNEQF
TRBJ2-7	TRBV7-9	ASSLLARPYEQY
TRBJ2-7	TRBV16	ASSQNEDPRG
TRBJ2-1	TRBV5-6	ASSLPPGAYNEQF
TRBJ2-3	TRBV7-6	ASSGRLAETTDTQY
TRBJ2-1	TRBV5-1	ASSLDPQVFGIDRNEQF
TRBJ2-1	TRBV27	ASSILTGLGDHNEQF
TRBJ2-1	TRBV6-4	ASGPPGLAVNEQF
TRBJ2-6	TRBV9	ASSVAGAGANVLT
TRBJ2-4	TRBV7-9	ASSQSQELAKNIQY
TRBJ2-7	TRBV2	ARGTSGTHLDEQY
TRBJ2-3	TRBV21-1	ASSKGVGSFPSTDTQY
TRBJ2-1	TRBV18	ASSPGSGLQVYNEQF
TRBJ2-5	TRBV28	ASSLRGPAQETQY
TRBJ2-7	TRBV5-1	ASSPGRLAYEQY
TRBJ2-7	TRBV7-9	ASSPLGYYEQY
TRBJ2-7	TRBV7-2	ASSLVIRDEQY